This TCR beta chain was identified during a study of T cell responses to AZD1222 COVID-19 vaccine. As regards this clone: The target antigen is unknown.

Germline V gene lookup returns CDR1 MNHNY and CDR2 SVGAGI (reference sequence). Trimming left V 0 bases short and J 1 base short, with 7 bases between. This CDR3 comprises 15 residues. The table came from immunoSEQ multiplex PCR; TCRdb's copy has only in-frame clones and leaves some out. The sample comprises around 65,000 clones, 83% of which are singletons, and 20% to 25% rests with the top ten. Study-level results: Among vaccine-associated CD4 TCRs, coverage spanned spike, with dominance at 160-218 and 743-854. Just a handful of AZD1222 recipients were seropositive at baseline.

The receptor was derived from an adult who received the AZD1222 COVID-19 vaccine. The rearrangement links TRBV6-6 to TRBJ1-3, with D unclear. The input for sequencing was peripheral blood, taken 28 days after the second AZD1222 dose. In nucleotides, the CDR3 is TGTGCCAGCAGTTACTCGACGACGTCTGGAAACACCATATATTTT. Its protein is CASSYSTTSGNTIYF.